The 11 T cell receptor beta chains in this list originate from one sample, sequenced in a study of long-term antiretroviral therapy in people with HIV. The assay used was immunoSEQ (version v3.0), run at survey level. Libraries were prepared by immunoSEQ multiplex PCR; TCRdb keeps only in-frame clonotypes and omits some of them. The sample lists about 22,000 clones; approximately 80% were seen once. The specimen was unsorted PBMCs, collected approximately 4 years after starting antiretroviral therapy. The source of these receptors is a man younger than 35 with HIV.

The CDR3 region has the DNA TGCGCCAGCAGCCAAAAACCGGTCGGGGCGGTAGTAGATACGCAGTATTTT. Its translation is CASSQKPVGAVVDTQYF. The V gene is TRBV4-1, the J gene TRBJ2-3; possibly TRBD1 or TRBD2 for D (5 bases each). V lost 2 bases and J 5 bases, leaving 20 bases between the germline ends. This CDR3 has 17 amino acids. The germline gives CDR1 MGHRA, CDR2 YSYEKL.

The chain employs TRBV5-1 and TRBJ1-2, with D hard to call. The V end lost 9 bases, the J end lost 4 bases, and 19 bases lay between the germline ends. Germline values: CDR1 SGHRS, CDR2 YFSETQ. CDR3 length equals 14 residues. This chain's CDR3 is CATSPRTGPYGYTF. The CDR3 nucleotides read TGCGCCACCTCGCCCAGGACCGGACCCTATGGCTACACCTTC.

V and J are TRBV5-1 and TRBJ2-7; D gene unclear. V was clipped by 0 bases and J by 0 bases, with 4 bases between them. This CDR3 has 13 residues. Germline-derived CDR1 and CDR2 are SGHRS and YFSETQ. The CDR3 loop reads CASSLGSSYEQYF. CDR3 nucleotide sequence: TGCGCCAGCAGCTTGGGGAGCTCCTACGAGCAGTACTTC.

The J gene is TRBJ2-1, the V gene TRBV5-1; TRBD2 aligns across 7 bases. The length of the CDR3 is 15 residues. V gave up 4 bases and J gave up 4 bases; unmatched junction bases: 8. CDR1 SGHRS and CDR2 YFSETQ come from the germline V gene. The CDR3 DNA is TGCGCCAGCAGCCCCACGGGGGGAGGATACAATGAGCAGTTCTTC. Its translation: CASSPTGGGYNEQFF.

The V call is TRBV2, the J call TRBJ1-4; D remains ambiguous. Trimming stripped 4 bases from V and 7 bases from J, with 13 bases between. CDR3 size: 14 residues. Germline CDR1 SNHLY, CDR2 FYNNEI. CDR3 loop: CASSVRAGIEKLFF. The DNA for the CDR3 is TGTGCCAGCAGTGTGAGGGCGGGCATTGAAAAACTGTTTTTT.

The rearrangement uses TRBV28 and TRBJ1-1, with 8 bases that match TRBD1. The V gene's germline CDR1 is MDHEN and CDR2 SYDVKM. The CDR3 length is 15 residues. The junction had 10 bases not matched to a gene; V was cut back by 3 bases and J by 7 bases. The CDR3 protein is CASSLPDRGVDEAFF. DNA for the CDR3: TGTGCCAGCAGTTTGCCCGACAGGGGAGTCGATGAAGCTTTCTTT.

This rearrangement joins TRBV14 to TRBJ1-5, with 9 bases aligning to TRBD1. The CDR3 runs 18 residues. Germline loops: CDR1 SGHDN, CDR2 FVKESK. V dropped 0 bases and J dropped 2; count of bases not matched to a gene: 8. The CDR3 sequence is CASSQERRDRERNQPQHF. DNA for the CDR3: TGTGCCAGCAGCCAAGAGAGGAGGGACAGGGAGCGCAATCAGCCCCAGCATTTT.

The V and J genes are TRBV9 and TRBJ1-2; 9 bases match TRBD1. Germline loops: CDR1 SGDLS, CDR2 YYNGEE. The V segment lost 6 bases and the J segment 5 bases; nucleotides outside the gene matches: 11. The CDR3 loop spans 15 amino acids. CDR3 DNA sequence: TGTGCCAGCAAACCCCGGGACAGGGATGTGTATGGCTACACCTTC. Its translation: CASKPRDRDVYGYTF. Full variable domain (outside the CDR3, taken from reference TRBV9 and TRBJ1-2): DSGVTQTPKHLITATGQRVTLRCSPRSGDLSVYWYQQSLDQGLQFLIQYYNGEERAKGNILERFSAQQFPDLHSELNLSSLELGDSALYFCASKPRDRDVYGYTFGSGTRLTVV.

Here the CDR3 reads CASRLKGSQPQHF. The CDR3 DNA sequence: TGTGCCAGCAGGCTTAAGGGAAGTCAGCCCCAGCATTTT. The genes are TRBV28 and TRBJ1-5; D ambiguous. CDR1 is MDHEN, CDR2 SYDVKM, per germline. The length of the CDR3 is 13 residues. Trimming removed 6 bases from V and 6 bases from J, with 12 bases in between.

CDR3 region: CASSIGPGRASYNEQFF. CDR3 DNA sequence: TGTGCCAGTAGTATAGGGCCAGGGCGAGCATCCTACAATGAGCAGTTCTTC. The chain has TRBV19 and TRBJ2-1; a weak D match, TRBD1 (5 bases). V was clipped by 1 base and J by 1 base, with 14 bases between them. The germline CDR1 and CDR2 sequences are LNHDA and SQIVND (reference sequence). The CDR3 loop spans 17 amino acids. Full variable domain (rest looked up from reference TRBV19 and TRBJ2-1): DGGITQSPKYLFRKEGQNVTLSCEQNLNHDAMYWYRQDPGQGLRLIYYSQIVNDFQKGDIAEGYSVSREKKESFPLTVTSAQKNPTAFYLCASSIGPGRASYNEQFFGPGTRLTVL.

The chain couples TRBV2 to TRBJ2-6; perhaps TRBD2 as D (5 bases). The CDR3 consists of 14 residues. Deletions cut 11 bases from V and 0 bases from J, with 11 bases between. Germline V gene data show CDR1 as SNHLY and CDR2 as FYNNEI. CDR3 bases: TGTGCCCCCTCGGGGAGCTCTGGGGCCAACGTCCTGACTTTC. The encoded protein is CAPSGSSGANVLTF. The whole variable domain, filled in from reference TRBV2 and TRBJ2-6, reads EPEVTQTPSHQVTQMGQEVILRCVPISNHLYFYWYRQILGQKVEFLVSFYNNEISEKSEIFDDQFSVERPDGSNFTLKIRSTKLEDSAMYFCAPSGSSGANVLTFGAGSRLTVL.